The 2 T cell receptor beta chains below all came from one sample that was sequenced in a study of shared clonotypes between healthy human individuals. Generated by immunoSEQ multiplex PCR, the TCRdb table keeps only in-frame clones and is missing some. The data contain under 1,100,000 clones, around 74% of them singletons. Sequenced sample: memory CD4+ T cells sorted from blood. The subset denotes: CD45RA-negative fraction. These receptor sequences come from a man aged 18 to 29 in good health.

This clone has more than one count but fewer than ten. This rearrangement joins TRBV7-6 to TRBJ1-3; D unresolved. Germline V gene lookup returns CDR1 SGHVS and CDR2 FNYEAQ. The V end was cut by 5 bases, the J end by 2 bases, with 7 bases between. The CDR3 is made up of 13 amino acids. CDR3 residues: CASSSGPGNTIYF. CDR3 bases: TGTGCCAGCAGCAGCGGTCCTGGAAACACCATATATTTT. Using reference TRBV7-6 and TRBJ1-3 for the parts outside the CDR3, the full variable domain is GAGVSQSPRYKVTKRGQDVALRCDPISGHVSLYWYRQALGQGPEFLTYFNYEAQQDKSGLPNDRFSAERPEGSISTLTIQRTEQRDSAMYRCASSSGPGNTIYFGEGSWLTVV.

This clone was seen a handful of times. The rearrangement links TRBV5-6 to TRBJ1-5; D is ambiguous. Trimming stripped 3 bases from V and 6 bases from J, with 4 bases between. The CDR3 is made up of 11 amino acids. Germline assignment: CDR1 SGHDT and CDR2 YYEEEE. In nucleotides, the CDR3 is TGTGCCAGCAGCTGCATTCAGCCCCAGCATTTT. Amino acid sequence: CASSCIQPQHF.